The rows below give T cell receptor beta chains drawn from one sample of a study of shared clonotypes between healthy human individuals. This table comes from immunoSEQ multiplex PCR, and its TCRdb copy is limited to in-frame clones, with some not included. The table lists some 360,000 clones, around 67% of them singletons, with about 9.4% in the top ten. Sequencing was carried out using memory CD4+ T cells sorted from blood. These receptors all stem from a man younger than 45 in good health. Each CDR3 is given with its conserved first and last residue. The D gene is left open where the match is weak. Rows give clone size only sometimes, using once, few, many, or a class for an expanded clone.

J	D	V	size	DNA	CDR3
TRBJ2-7	NA	TRBV28	NA	TGTGCCAGCAGCGCTTTTGACGAGCAGTACTTC	CASSAFDEQYF
TRBJ2-2	NA	TRBV18	NA	TGTGCCAGCTCACCAGAGGCAGGGTGGATCGGGGAGCTGTTTTTT	CASSPEAGWIGELFF
TRBJ2-2	TRBD2	TRBV5-4	NA	TGTGCCAGCAGCTGGACTAGCGGAGGCACCGGGGAGCTGTTTTTT	CASSWTSGGTGELFF
TRBJ1-2	TRBD1	TRBV5-1	NA	TGCGCCAGCAGCTCCGGGACAGTAGACTATGGCTACACCTTC	CASSSGTVDYGYTF
TRBJ2-7	TRBD2	TRBV30	NA	TGTGCCTGGAGTCGCGGACTAGCTTTCGCGGGCGAGCAGTACTTC	CAWSRGLAFAGEQYF
TRBJ1-1	NA	TRBV29-1	NA	TGCAGCGCCCGATGGGGAGACACTGAAGCTTTCTTT	CSARWGDTEAFF
TRBJ2-3	NA	TRBV7-9	many	TGTGCCAGCAGCTTATCAGGAGGTCAAGATACGCAGTATTTT	CASSLSGGQDTQYF
TRBJ2-7	TRBD2	TRBV9	NA	TGTGCCAGCAGCGTTGGGAGCGGGGTTTGGTACGAGCAGTACTTC	CASSVGSGVWYEQYF
TRBJ1-5	NA	TRBV18	NA	TGTGCCAGCTCACCAGGGACGGATCAGCCCCAGCATTTT	CASSPGTDQPQHF
TRBJ1-4	TRBD1	TRBV27	NA	TGTGCCAGCAGTTTAAGGGGGCGCGAAAAACTGTTTTTT	CASSLRGREKLFF
TRBJ1-5	NA	TRBV5-6	few	TGTGCCAGCAGCTGGGGCAGGGACAATCAGCCCCAGCATTTT	CASSWGRDNQPQHF
TRBJ2-5	NA	TRBV4-3	few	TGCGCCAGCAGCCAAGATGTAGGGGTTGAGACCCAGTACTTC	CASSQDVGVETQYF
TRBJ1-1	NA	TRBV28	many	TGTGCCAGCGGCGACGGGGCATTGAACACTGAAGCTTTCTTT	CASGDGALNTEAFF
TRBJ2-4	TRBD2	TRBV7-2	few	TGTGCCAGCAGCCCGGGGGAGACTAGCGGGAGGGCAATTTACTTC	CASSPGETSGRAIYF
TRBJ2-2	NA	TRBV6-6	NA	TGTGCCAGCAGCGTAACGACTGGAGGGGAGCTGTTTTTT	CASSVTTGGELFF
TRBJ2-3	NA	TRBV25-1	NA	TGTGCCAGCAGGCCCAAACCCGGACCGGAGACAGATACGCAGTATTTT	CASRPKPGPETDTQYF
TRBJ1-1	TRBD1	TRBV18	NA	TGTGCCAGCTCACAACAGGGGGCCCTGAACACTGAAGCTTTCTTT	CASSQQGALNTEAFF
TRBJ1-1	NA	TRBV18	NA	TGTGCCAGTACATCACAGGCGAACACTGAAGCTTTCTTT	CASTSQANTEAFF
TRBJ1-1	TRBD1	TRBV2	NA	TGTGCCAGCAGGTACAGGGGTGGGACTGAAGCTTTCTTT	CASRYRGGTEAFF
TRBJ1-1	NA	TRBV5-4	NA	TGCGCCAGCAGCTCGCGGGGACGGACGAACACTGAAGCTTTCTTT	CASSSRGRTNTEAFF
TRBJ1-2	NA	TRBV7-3	once	TGTGCCAGCAGCTTAAATCGACAGGTCTATGGCTACACCTTC	CASSLNRQVYGYTF
TRBJ2-1	TRBD2	TRBV7-3	NA	TGTGCCAGCAGCTCAAACTTAGCGGGAGGGCCGCGGAATGAGCAGTTCTTC	CASSSNLAGGPRNEQFF
TRBJ2-3	NA	TRBV28	NA	TGTGCCAGCAGTTCTCCAGGAACTAGCACAGATACGCAGTATTTT	CASSSPGTSTDTQYF
TRBJ2-3	TRBD1	TRBV4-2	NA	TGTGCCAGCAGCCCGGGGACAGGGGCGACCACAGATACGCAGTATTTT	CASSPGTGATTDTQYF
TRBJ2-5	TRBD1	TRBV11-2	NA	TGTGCCAGCAGTACTAGGGACAGCCAGAAGACCCAGTACTTC	CASSTRDSQKTQYF
TRBJ2-1	NA	TRBV5-1	NA	TGCGCCAGCAGCTTGGCTCTGGGGAACTCCTACAATGAGCAGTTCTTC	CASSLALGNSYNEQFF
TRBJ2-1	TRBD1	TRBV6-5	once	TGTGCCAGCAGTTACTTACTAGGGGGCGAGCAGTTCTTC	CASSYLLGGEQFF
TRBJ2-1	NA	TRBV19	few	TGTGCCAGCATGCCGTGGAGCTCCTACAATGAGCAGTTCTTC	CASMPWSSYNEQFF
TRBJ2-7	NA	TRBV30	NA	TGTGCCTGGAGTGTAGGATTGGCCTACGAGCAGTACTTC	CAWSVGLAYEQYF
TRBJ2-7	TRBD2	TRBV10-3	many	TGTGCCGCAGGGACTAGCGAAACCTACGAGCAGTACTTC	CAAGTSETYEQYF
TRBJ2-1	TRBD2	TRBV28	few	TGTGCCAGCAGCAGTCGACTAGCGGGATACAATGAGCAGTTCTTC	CASSSRLAGYNEQFF
TRBJ2-7	NA	TRBV28	NA	TGTGCCAGCAGTCCAGTTCGACACACCAAGAGCTCCTACGAGCAGTACTTC	CASSPVRHTKSSYEQYF
TRBJ2-3	TRBD2	TRBV19	NA	TGTGCCAGTAGTATAGAAATAGCGGGAGTTGCAGATACGCAGTATTTT	CASSIEIAGVADTQYF
TRBJ1-1	NA	TRBV19	once	TGTGCCAGTAGTATAATCCCAGGGCGAAGAACTGAAGCTTTCTTT	CASSIIPGRRTEAFF
TRBJ1-5	NA	TRBV21-1	few	TGTGCCAGCAGCAAAGTTTATAGTGAGGGTAAGGGCAATCAGCCCCAGCATTTT	CASSKVYSEGKGNQPQHF
TRBJ2-5	NA	TRBV28	NA	TGTGCCAGCAGTTTCCCTAGCGCCAGGGAGACCCAGTACTTC	CASSFPSARETQYF
TRBJ2-1	NA	TRBV18	NA	TGTGCCAGCTCACCAGGGCACTCCTACAATGAGCAGTTCTTC	CASSPGHSYNEQFF
TRBJ2-7	NA	TRBV7-2	few	TGTGCCAGCAGCCCTGGCCACGAGCAGTACTTC	CASSPGHEQYF
TRBJ1-2	NA	TRBV18	NA	TGTGCCAGCTCACCGACCGACGACCAAAACTATGGCTACACCTTC	CASSPTDDQNYGYTF